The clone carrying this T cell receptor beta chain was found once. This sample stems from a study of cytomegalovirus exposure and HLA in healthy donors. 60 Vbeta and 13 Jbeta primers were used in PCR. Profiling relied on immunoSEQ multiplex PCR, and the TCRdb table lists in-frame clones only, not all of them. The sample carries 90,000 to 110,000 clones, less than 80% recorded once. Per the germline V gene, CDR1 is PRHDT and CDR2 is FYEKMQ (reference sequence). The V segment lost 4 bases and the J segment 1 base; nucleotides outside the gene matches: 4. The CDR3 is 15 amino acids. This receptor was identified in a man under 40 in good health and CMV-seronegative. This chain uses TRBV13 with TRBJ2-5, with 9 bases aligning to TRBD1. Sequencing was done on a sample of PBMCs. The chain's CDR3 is CASSSGTGRQETQYF. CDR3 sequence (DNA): TGTGCCAGCAGCTCCGGGACAGGGCGCCAAGAGACCCAGTACTTC.